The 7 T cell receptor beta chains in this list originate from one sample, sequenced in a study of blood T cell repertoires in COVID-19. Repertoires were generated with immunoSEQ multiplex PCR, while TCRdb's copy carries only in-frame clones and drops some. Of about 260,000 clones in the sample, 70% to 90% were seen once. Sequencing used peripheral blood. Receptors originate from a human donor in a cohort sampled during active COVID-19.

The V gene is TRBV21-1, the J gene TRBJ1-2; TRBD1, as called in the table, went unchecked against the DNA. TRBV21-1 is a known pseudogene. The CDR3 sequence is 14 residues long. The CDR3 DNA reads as TGTGCCAGCAGCCCCCTCCCGGGACACGATGGCTACACCTTC. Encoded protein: CASSPLPGHDGYTF.

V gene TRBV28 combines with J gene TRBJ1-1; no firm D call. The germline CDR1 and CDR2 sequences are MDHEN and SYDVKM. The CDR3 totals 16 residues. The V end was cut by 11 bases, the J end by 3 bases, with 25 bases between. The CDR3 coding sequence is TGTGCCTCCCCGGGCCCCTCTGTTGGGAGGTACACTGAAGCTTTCTTT. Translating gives CASPGPSVGRYTEAFF.

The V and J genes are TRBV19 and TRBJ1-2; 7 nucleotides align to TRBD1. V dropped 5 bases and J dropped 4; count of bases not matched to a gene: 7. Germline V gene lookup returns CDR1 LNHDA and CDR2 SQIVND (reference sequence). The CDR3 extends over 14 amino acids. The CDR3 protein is CASSPPGQIYGYTF. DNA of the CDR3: TGTGCCAGTAGTCCTCCGGGACAGATCTATGGCTACACCTTC.

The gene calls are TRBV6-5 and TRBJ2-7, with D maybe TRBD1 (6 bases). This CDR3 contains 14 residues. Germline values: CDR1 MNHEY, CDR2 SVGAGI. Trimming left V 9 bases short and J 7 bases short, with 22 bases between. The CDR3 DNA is TGTGCCAGTCATTCCGGGACACGTTCTAGAGAGCAGTACTTC. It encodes CASHSGTRSREQYF.

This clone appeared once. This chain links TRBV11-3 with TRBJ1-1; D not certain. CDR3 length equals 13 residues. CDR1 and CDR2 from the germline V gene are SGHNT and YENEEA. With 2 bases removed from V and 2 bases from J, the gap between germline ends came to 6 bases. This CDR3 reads CASSLHSNTEAFF. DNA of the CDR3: TGTGCCAGCAGCTTACATAGCAACACTGAAGCTTTCTTT.

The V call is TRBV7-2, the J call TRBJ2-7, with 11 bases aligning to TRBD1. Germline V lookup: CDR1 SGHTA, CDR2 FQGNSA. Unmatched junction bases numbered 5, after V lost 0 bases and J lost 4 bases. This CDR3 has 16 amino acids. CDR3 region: CASSLAWTGGRYEQYF. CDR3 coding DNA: TGTGCCAGCAGCTTAGCGTGGACAGGGGGCAGATACGAGCAGTACTTC.

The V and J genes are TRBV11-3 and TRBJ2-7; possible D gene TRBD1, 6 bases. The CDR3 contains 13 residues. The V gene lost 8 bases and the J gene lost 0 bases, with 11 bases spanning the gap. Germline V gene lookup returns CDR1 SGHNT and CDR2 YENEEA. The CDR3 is CASSGHLSYEQYF. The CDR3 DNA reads TGTGCCAGCTCGGGACACCTCTCCTACGAGCAGTACTTC.